These T cell receptor beta chains were read from a single sample in a study of blood T cell repertoires in COVID-19. This table comes from immunoSEQ multiplex PCR, and its TCRdb copy is limited to in-frame clones, with some not included. The sample shows about 250,000 clones, 88% of them seen only once. The source material was PBMCs or T cells enriched from blood (not recorded which). The receptors shown here come from a woman in her 50s who had recovered from COVID-19. Each CDR3 is given with its conserved first and last residue. The order of the fields is J gene, clone size, D gene, V gene, CDR3 DNA, CDR3 protein. A D gene is named only where the DNA matches it firmly. Clone size is not always given. Where it is, it says once, few, many or a class for expanded clones.

TRBJ2-3 | - | - | TRBV5-4 | TGTGCCAGCAGGGAACGGAGCGACGGAATCACAGATACGCAGTATTTT | CASRERSDGITDTQYF
TRBJ1-1 | - | - | TRBV29-1 | TGCAGCGTTGGGGGAGGCACTGAAGCTTTCTTT | CSVGGGTEAFF
TRBJ1-3 | - | - | TRBV4-1 | TGCGCCAGCAGCCAGGGGAGGGCGCAGGGAAACACCATATATTTT | CASSQGRAQGNTIYF
TRBJ1-3 | - | TRBD1 | TRBV29-1 | TGCAGCGTTGCCACTCAGGGGGTATCTGGAAACACCATATATTTT | CSVATQGVSGNTIYF
TRBJ2-7 | - | - | TRBV7-2 | TGTGCCAGCAGCGAGGGCCAAGTATACGAGCAGTACTTC | CASSEGQVYEQYF
TRBJ1-4 | once | TRBD1 | TRBV5-5 | TGTGCCAGCAGCCCGGGACAGGGAGGTCGGACTAATGAAAAACTGTTTTTT | CASSPGQGGRTNEKLFF
TRBJ2-2 | - | - | TRBV30 | TGTGCCTTCACACGGGGGTTGCACACCGGGGAGCTGTTTTTT | CAFTRGLHTGELFF
TRBJ1-4 | - | - | TRBV5-5 | TGTGCCAGCAGCGCCTTCCCGGGGAATGAAAAACTGTTTTTT | CASSAFPGNEKLFF
TRBJ2-7 | - | - | TRBV4-3 | TGCGCCAGCAGCCAAGATCGGTACGAGAGCGAGCAGTACTTC | CASSQDRYESEQYF
TRBJ2-1 | once | TRBD1 | TRBV5-1 | TGCGCCAGCAGCCCGAGACAGGGGGCCGTAGAGCAGTTCTTC | CASSPRQGAVEQFF
TRBJ1-2 | - | - | TRBV29-1 | TGCAGCGTTGATACAGGAAACTATGGCTACACCTTC | CSVDTGNYGYTF